Listed below are T cell receptor beta chains from one sample, sequenced in a study of identical twins. Via MiXCR, TCRdb re-called the 5' RACE reads, giving one row per CDR3 protein. The data hold approximately 1.8 million distinct CDR3 sequences, with roughly 35% observed a single time. The specimen was cord blood. The receptors were gathered from a newborn girl in good health. The CDR3 runs from the conserved cysteine through the conserved F or W. The order of the fields is CDR3 length, V gene, clone size, D gene, J gene, CDR3 DNA, CDR3 protein. The D gene is left open where the match is weak. Clone sizes are given selectively: once, few, many, or a class where the clone is expanded.

>13|TRBV5-1|NA|NA|TRBJ2-3
TGCGCCAGCTCGCGGAAGATTACAGATACGCAGTATTTT
CASSRKITDTQYF
>14|TRBV5-5|few|NA|TRBJ1-4
TGTGCCAGCAGCTTACTAGGACCTCTTGAAAAACTGTTTTTT
CASSLLGPLEKLFF
>21|TRBV21-1|NA|NA|TRBJ2-1
TGTGCCAGCAGCAAAGAGGGGTCGAAGCGGTCCAACGCACTATCCTACAATGAGCAGTTCTTC
CASSKEGSKRSNALSYNEQFF
>16|TRBV10-3|NA|NA|TRBJ1-1
TGTGCCATCAGTGAGTCAAAAGGGTTGGGCTGGTCTGAAGCTTTCTTT
CAISESKGLGWSEAFF
>17|TRBV5-1|NA|TRBD2|TRBJ2-1
TGCGTCAGCAGTCCATCGCCCGTAGCGGGGTCGAACAATGAGCAGTTCTTC
CVSSPSPVAGSNNEQFF
>18|TRBV4-2|NA|TRBD2|TRBJ2-7
TGTGCCAGCAGCCAAGAGCGCAGAGCTAGCGGGACCCCCTACGGGCAGTACTTC
CASSQERRASGTPYGQYF
>13|TRBV12-3/TRBV12-4|many|NA|TRBJ1-1
TGTGCCAGCTCAGCAGGGCTGAACACTGAAGCTTTCTTT
CASSAGLNTEAFF
>15|TRBV9|NA|TRBD2|TRBJ2-7
TGTGCCAGCAGCGTAGATGGCGGGGGTAGGTACGAGCAGTATTTC
CASSVDGGGRYEQYF
>16|TRBV20-1|few|NA|TRBJ1-2
TGCAGTGCTAGAGAGGGGGTGGACAGAATAATCCTGAGCTACACCTTC
CSAREGVDRIILSYTF
>16|TRBV9|NA|TRBD2|TRBJ2-3
TGTGCCAGCAGCGTAGGGGTAGCGGGAGGAACAGATACGCAGTATTTT
CASSVGVAGGTDTQYF
>14|TRBV20-1|NA|NA|TRBJ2-2
TGCAGTGCTGGAATTCGGAGGTACACCGGGGAGCTGTTTTTT
CSAGIRRYTGELFF
>16|TRBV5-1|NA|NA|TRBJ2-1
TGCGCCAGCAGCTTGGCCGGAGGGGGATTGTACAATGAGCAGTTCTTC
CASSLAGGGLYNEQFF
>14|TRBV12-3/TRBV12-4|few|TRBD1|TRBJ2-7
TGTGCCAGCAGATCGGGACAGGCTTCCTACGAGCAGTACTTC
CASRSGQASYEQYF
>13|TRBV20-1|few|NA|TRBJ2-1
TGCAGTGCCACCGGGGCCTCCTACAATGAGCAGTTCTTC
CSATGASYNEQFF
>15|TRBV6-1|few|NA|TRBJ1-2
TGTGCCAGCAGTGAAGCGTGGACAGCTAACTATGGCTACACCTTC
CASSEAWTANYGYTF
>15|TRBV2|NA|NA|TRBJ2-3
TGTGCCAGCGAGGCGTGGGCGCGTAGCACAGATACGCAGTATTTT
CASEAWARSTDTQYF
>13|TRBV25-1|NA|NA|TRBJ2-4
TGTGCCAGCAGTGGGATCCCTAAAAACATTCAGTACTTC
CASSGIPKNIQYF
>12|TRBV3-1|NA|NA|TRBJ2-2
TGTGCCAGCTTATCCTGGACCGGGGAGCTGTTTTTT
CASLSWTGELFF
>12|TRBV20-1|NA|NA|TRBJ1-1
TGCAGTGCTGGCAGGGTATACACTGAAGCTTTCTTT
CSAGRVYTEAFF
>16|TRBV5-1|few|TRBD2|TRBJ2-1
TGCGCCAGCAGCCTAATTGGGACTAGCGGGGACAATGAGCAGTTCTTC
CASSLIGTSGDNEQFF
>13|TRBV29-1|NA|TRBD1|TRBJ2-7
TGCAGCGTTGGGGGACAGGGATCTGTCGAGCAGTACTTC
CSVGGQGSVEQYF
>14|TRBV2|NA|TRBD2|TRBJ2-3
TGTGCCAGCATGGGACTAGCGAGCACAGATACGCAGTATTTT
CASMGLASTDTQYF
>16|TRBV27|few|TRBD2|TRBJ2-7
TGTGCCAGCAGGCCAATACCGACTAGCGCCGCCTACGAGCAGTACTTC
CASRPIPTSAAYEQYF
>12|TRBV29-1|NA|TRBD1|TRBJ1-1
TGCAGCGTTCGGACAGGGGGCACTGAAGCTTTCTTT
CSVRTGGTEAFF
>17|TRBV27|NA|TRBD1|TRBJ2-1
TGTGCCAGCAGTTGGGACAGGGGGCATAGCTCCTACAATGAGCAGTTCTTC
CASSWDRGHSSYNEQFF
>14|TRBV10-3|once|TRBD1|TRBJ2-1
TGTGCCATCAACTCCAAGGGGGCTTACAATGAGCAGTTCTTC
CAINSKGAYNEQFF